This entry concerns a single T cell receptor (beta chain). CDR1 is SGHVS and CDR2 is FNYEAQ in the germline V gene. The germline V and J ends were trimmed by 1 base and 8 bases, with 11 bases remaining between them. This CDR3 comprises 13 residues. The assay was immunoSEQ multiplex PCR, and TCRdb's table has in-frame clones only and misses some. Of approximately 46,000 clones detected, approximately 92% appear once; the ten largest clones hold 6.5% to 9.5%. The data derive from a study of T cell changes during pregnancy in multiple sclerosis. This clonotype was sampled from a female donor with multiple sclerosis, enrolled in a pregnancy study. V usage is TRBV7-6 and J usage is TRBJ1-2; D unclear. Sequences were derived from CD8+ T cells from peripheral blood mononuclear cells, sampled in the second trimester of pregnancy. The CDR3 coding sequence is TGTGCCAGCAGCTTAGAGGGAGCGGAGGGCTACACCTTC. It yields the protein CASSLEGAEGYTF.